Shown below are 29 T cell receptor beta chains from a single sample sequenced in a study of CD8 T cells in ankylosing spondylitis. Study-wide results and caveats: Characteristic, it appeared, of ankylosing spondylitis blood was a TCR beta motif of eight highly homologous variants.

No antigen has been identified for these receptors. TCRdb ran MiXCR on the 5' RACE reads and lists one entry per CDR3 protein. The sample has over 450,000 distinct CDR3 sequences, approximately 11% seen once. The sample consisted of blood, either unsorted or a sorted T cell fraction (not recorded which). The receptors derive from a male donor with ankylosing spondylitis.

CDR3 coding DNA: TGTGCCAGCAGCTTCTCCGCGGGTCATAATTCACCCCTCCACTTT. It codes for CASSFSAGHNSPLHF. J is TRBJ1-6 and V is TRBV12-3 or TRBV12-4; D unclear. V was shortened by 6 bases and J by 5 bases, with 14 bases between the two germline ends. The CDR3 length is 15 residues.

This clonotype was counted ten times or more. The chain has TRBV3-1 and TRBJ1-2; maybe TRBD1 (6 bases). V lost 4 bases and J 2 bases, leaving 11 bases between the germline ends. The CDR3 runs 14 residues. Germline assignment: CDR1 LGHDT and CDR2 YNNKEL (reference sequence). Here the CDR3 reads CASSPRGANYGYTF. CDR3 in DNA: TGTGCCAGCAGCCCGCGGGGGGCGAACTATGGCTACACCTTC.

The V call is TRBV6-1, the J call TRBJ1-2; TRBD1 might be the D (6 bases). The V end lost 4 bases, the J end lost 4 bases, and 13 bases lay between the germline ends. The CDR3 consists of 14 residues. Germline values: CDR1 MNHNS, CDR2 SASEGT. Here the CDR3 DNA reads TGTGCCAGCAGTGTCGAGGGCAGGGGCTATGGCTACACCTTC. As protein: CASSVEGRGYGYTF.

This CDR3 is CASSAGQWGANEKLFF. In DNA, the CDR3 is TGTGCCAGCAGCGCCGGACAGTGGGGTGCTAATGAAAAACTGTTTTTT. This chain links TRBV11-2 with TRBJ1-4; D might be TRBD1 (6 bases). Germline V lookup: CDR1 SGHAT, CDR2 FQNNGV. The germline V and J ends were trimmed by 5 bases and 3 bases, with 16 bases remaining between them. The CDR3 is 16 amino acids.

This clonotype was counted ten times or more. The chain combines TRBV12-3 or TRBV12-4 with TRBJ2-2, with a weak D call TRBD2 (5 bases). The CDR3 loop spans 14 amino acids. The V end was cut by 7 bases, the J end by 3 bases, with 12 bases between. For the CDR3, the DNA is TGTGCCAGCAAAAGGGAGAGTGACACCGGGGAGCTGTTTTTT. It codes for CASKRESDTGELFF.

This clonotype was seen a handful of times. The rearrangement links TRBV15 to TRBJ2-1, with 7 bases matching TRBD1. CDR1 LNHNV and CDR2 YYDKDF come from the germline V gene (reference sequence). The CDR3 sequence is 12 residues long. V gave up 3 bases and J gave up 9 bases; unmatched junction bases: 2. The CDR3 loop is CATSSNRGEQFF. The DNA of the CDR3 is TGTGCCACCAGCAGTAACAGGGGTGAGCAGTTCTTC.

The gene calls are TRBV12-3 or TRBV12-4 and TRBJ2-7, with D unclear. Trimming took off 1 base at V and 4 bases at J, with 8 bases between the two ends. The CDR3 totals 13 residues. CDR3 bases: TGTGCCAGCAGTTTAGGGGCCGCGTACGAGCAGTACGTC. Its translation: CASSLGAAYEQYV.

This clonotype turned up a few times. The V gene is TRBV24-1, the J gene TRBJ2-1, with TRBD1 matching over 9 bases. V lost 4 bases and J lost 7; bases outside the gene matches: 4. This CDR3 is 14 amino acids long. Looked up from germline, CDR1 is KGHDR and CDR2 is SFDVKD. DNA of the CDR3: TGTGCCACCAGTGACCGTGGGACAGGGAATGAGCAGTTCTTC. It translates to CATSDRGTGNEQFF.

The rearrangement links TRBV30 to TRBJ2-7; unclear D gene. Germline CDR1 is GTSNPN and CDR2 is SVGIG (reference sequence). Trimming removed 1 base from V and 2 bases from J, with 3 bases in between. This CDR3 region has 11 residues. The CDR3 reads CAWSGPYEQYF. CDR3 bases: TGTGCCTGGAGTGGACCCTACGAGCAGTACTTC. Full variable domain (missing parts from reference TRBV30 and TRBJ2-7): SQTIHQWPATLVQPVGSPLSLECTVEGTSNPNLYWYRQAAGRGLQLLFYSVGIGQISSEVPQNLSASRPQDRQFILSSKKLLLSDSGFYLCAWSGPYEQYFGPGTRLTVT.

This chain joins TRBV5-1 and TRBJ2-2; TRBD2 aligns across 8 bases. Germline values: CDR1 SGHRS, CDR2 YFSETQ. J lost 7 bases, V lost 0 bases, and 8 bases had no gene match. The CDR3 extends over 16 amino acids. CDR3 sequence reads: CASSLVAGGAGGELFF. In nucleotides, the CDR3 is TGCGCCAGCAGCTTGGTTGCGGGGGGCGCTGGCGGGGAGCTGTTTTTT.

V and J are TRBV12-3 or TRBV12-4 and TRBJ2-2; no firm D call. This CDR3 spans 15 amino acids. Trimming left V 5 bases short and J 2 bases short, with 12 bases between. The CDR3 spells CASSQRRVNTGELFF. CDR3 bases: TGTGCCAGCAGTCAACGACGCGTTAACACCGGGGAGCTGTTTTTT.

V usage is TRBV20-1 and J usage is TRBJ1-2; 7 bases line up with TRBD1. The CDR3 sequence is 15 residues long. V shed 3 bases and J 0 bases; nucleotides not matched to a gene: 7. Germline lookup yields CDR1 DFQATT and CDR2 SNEGSKA (reference sequence). The CDR3 here is CSARWDRESNYGYTF. For the CDR3, the DNA is TGCAGTGCTAGGTGGGACAGAGAATCTAACTATGGCTACACCTTC.

This chain connects TRBV29-1 to TRBJ2-2; TRBD1 aligns across 7 bases. V shed 6 bases, J shed 5 bases, and the junction held 9 bases outside the gene matches. The germline gives CDR1 SQVTM, CDR2 ANQGSEA. The CDR3 is 14 amino acids. The DNA for the CDR3 is TGCAGCGTATCAACAGGGGTAGTAACCGGGGAGCTGTTTTTT. Translated: CSVSTGVVTGELFF.

This rearrangement joins TRBV20-1 to TRBJ1-3; D remains unclear. The CDR3 length is 13 residues. Per the germline V gene, CDR1 is DFQATT and CDR2 is SNEGSKA (reference sequence). The V and J ends lost 6 bases and 1 base respectively, with 10 bases between them. This CDR3 reads CSARSSSGNTIYF. CDR3 coding DNA: TGCAGTGCCCGCTCTTCATCTGGAAACACCATATATTTT.

This clonotype was counted only a few times. The gene calls are TRBV5-6 and TRBJ2-5, with 11 bases fitting TRBD2. The CDR3 has 14 amino acids. V trimming: 4 bases; J trimming: 5 bases; junction bases outside the gene matches: 4. Per the germline V gene, CDR1 is SGHDT and CDR2 is YYEEEE. This CDR3 reads CASSHSGRAETQYF. The CDR3 DNA reads TGTGCCAGCAGCCATAGCGGGAGGGCGGAGACCCAGTACTTC.

The CDR3 DNA sequence: TGTGCCAGCAGCTTAGGGTGGGGGACCTACGAGCAGTACGTC. Residues: CASSLGWGTYEQYV. The chain couples TRBV7-2 to TRBJ2-7; the D gene could be TRBD1 or TRBD2 (5 bases each). V was clipped by 1 base and J by 2 bases, with 9 bases between them. This CDR3 is built from 14 residues. The germline V gene encodes CDR1 SGHTA and CDR2 FQGNSA.

V is TRBV11-3 and J is TRBJ2-1; the D is unclear. Germline lookup yields CDR1 SGHNT and CDR2 YENEEA. This CDR3 has 14 residues. V was pared by 1 base and J by 8 bases, with 12 bases between. CDR3 sequence reads: CASSLAGPSYEQFF. The DNA of the CDR3 is TGTGCCAGCAGCTTAGCGGGCCCGAGCTATGAGCAGTTCTTC.

This clonotype appeared many times. The chain uses TRBV24-1 and TRBJ1-5, with D unresolved. From germline, CDR1 is KGHDR and CDR2 SFDVKD. Trimming removed 4 bases from V and 1 base from J, with 13 bases in between. The CDR3 is made up of 16 amino acids. The CDR3 spells CATSDPRAGSNQPQHF. As DNA, the CDR3 is TGTGCCACCAGTGACCCTCGGGCGGGGAGCAATCAGCCCCAGCATTTT.

The rearrangement links TRBV7-6 to TRBJ2-5, with D perhaps matching TRBD1 (6 bases). The length of the CDR3 is 15 residues. V lost 2 bases, J lost 2 bases, and 12 bases lay in between. Germline CDR1 reads SGHVS; CDR2 reads FNYEAQ. Here the CDR3 DNA reads TGTGCCAGCAGCTTAACCCCGGACAGTCAAGAGACCCAGTACTTC. Translating gives CASSLTPDSQETQYF.

This clonotype has just a few counts. The J gene is TRBJ2-5, the V gene TRBV24-1, with 7 positions matching TRBD1. The V gene end was trimmed by 2 bases and the J gene end by 2 bases; junction bases not matched to a gene: 7. The CDR3 spans 16 residues. Germline loops: CDR1 KGHDR, CDR2 SFDVKD. As DNA, the CDR3 is TGTGCCACCAGTGATTCCGGGACAGCCGAACAAGAGACCCAGTACTTC. Translation gives CATSDSGTAEQETQYF.

The genes are TRBV7-2 and TRBJ2-5; maybe TRBD2 (6 bases). This CDR3 has 12 amino acids. The germline V and J ends were trimmed by 5 bases and 7 bases, with 11 bases remaining between them. From germline, CDR1 is SGHTA and CDR2 FQGNSA. The CDR3 here is CASSRPGGTQYF. For the CDR3, the DNA is TGTGCCAGCAGCCGACCCGGGGGGACCCAGTACTTC. The entire variable domain, with the rest obtained from reference TRBV7-2 and TRBJ2-5, is as follows: GAGVSQSPSNKVTEKGKDVELRCDPISGHTALYWYRQSLGQGLEFLIYFQGNSAPDKSGLPSDRFSAERTGGSVSTLTIQRTQQEDSAVYLCASSRPGGTQYFGPGTRLLVL.

The gene calls are TRBV7-2 and TRBJ1-5; possible D gene TRBD1, 5 bases. The V gene lost 1 base and the J gene lost 6 bases, with 13 bases spanning the gap. The germline V gene encodes CDR1 SGHTA and CDR2 FQGNSA. This CDR3 has 15 amino acids. The CDR3 DNA follows: TGTGCCAGCAGCTTAGTGGTGACAGAAAGTCAGCCCCAGCATTTT. Residues: CASSLVVTESQPQHF. Together with reference TRBV7-2 and TRBJ1-5, the CDR3 gives the full variable domain: GAGVSQSPSNKVTEKGKDVELRCDPISGHTALYWYRQSLGQGLEFLIYFQGNSAPDKSGLPSDRFSAERTGGSVSTLTIQRTQQEDSAVYLCASSLVVTESQPQHFGDGTRLSIL.

This clonotype showed up many times. The chain combines TRBV5-1 with TRBJ2-1; 7 nucleotides line up with TRBD1. CDR1 is SGHRS, CDR2 YFSETQ, per germline. This CDR3 has 14 residues. The ends lost 4 bases at V and 10 bases at J; junction bases unmatched: 11. CDR3 loop: CASSIGTVLKEQFF. The CDR3 DNA is TGCGCCAGCAGCATAGGGACAGTGTTAAAGGAGCAGTTCTTC.

This clonotype showed up just a few times. The genes are TRBV12-3 or TRBV12-4 and TRBJ2-5; 13 bases agree with TRBD2. The CDR3 spans 15 residues. With V trimmed by 6 bases and J by 3 bases, 4 bases remained unmatched. CDR3: CASRVGLAGEETQYF. For the CDR3, the DNA is TGTGCCAGCAGAGTCGGACTAGCGGGAGAAGAGACCCAGTACTTC.

This clonotype was recorded once. The chain is built from TRBV5-1 and TRBJ1-2; perhaps TRBD1 as D (6 bases). The germline V gene encodes CDR1 SGHRS and CDR2 YFSETQ. CDR3 length: 15 residues. Trimming left V 0 bases short and J 6 bases short, with 15 bases between. The CDR3 region has the DNA TGCGCCAGCAGCTTGGGTCGGGGGGCAAGTGATGGCTACACCTTC. Protein: CASSLGRGASDGYTF.

V and J are TRBV24-1 and TRBJ2-1, with 7 nucleotides matching TRBD1. This CDR3 comprises 14 residues. Germline assignment: CDR1 KGHDR and CDR2 SFDVKD. The trim removed 4 bases at V and 6 bases at J, leaving 5 bases unmatched. DNA of the CDR3: TGTGCCACCAGTGACTGTGACAGGGTCAATGAGCAGTTCTTC. Protein sequence: CATSDCDRVNEQFF.

This clonotype was seen a few times. The chain is built from TRBV30 and TRBJ1-3; D is uncertain. Trimming left V 1 base short and J 0 bases short, with 10 bases between. CDR3 length: 15 amino acids. Per germline, CDR1 GTSNPN and CDR2 SVGIG (reference sequence). The CDR3 loop reads CAWSDASSSGNTIYF. CDR3 DNA: TGTGCCTGGAGTGATGCCAGCAGCTCTGGAAACACCATATATTTT.

The chain is built from TRBV27 and TRBJ2-7; D perhaps matches TRBD2 (6 bases). CDR1 is MNHEY, CDR2 SMNVEV, per germline (reference sequence). The CDR3 length is 14 residues. The V end was cut by 5 bases, the J end by 3 bases, with 14 bases between. The DNA for the CDR3 is TGTGCCAGCAGTAATGCGGGGAACGGCTACGAGCAGTACTTC. As protein: CASSNAGNGYEQYF.

This clonotype was picked up many times. CDR3 in amino acids: CASSFFHGVATKGSAEQFF. CDR3 DNA sequence: TGTGCCAGCAGTTTTTTTCATGGTGTGGCTACCAAGGGGAGCGCTGAGCAGTTCTTC. The V gene is TRBV12-3 or TRBV12-4, the J gene TRBJ2-1; D is perhaps TRBD1 or TRBD2 (5 bases each). This CDR3 has 19 amino acids. V was clipped by 3 bases and J by 9 bases, with 30 bases between them.